Listed below are T cell receptor beta chains from one sample, sequenced in a study of cytomegalovirus exposure and HLA in healthy donors. Data came from immunoSEQ multiplex PCR; TCRdb stores just in-frame clones and leaves some out. The sample yields roughly 150,000 clones, roughly 70% seen once. Sequencing was performed on PBMCs. All receptors come from a woman between 50 and 59 years old in good health and CMV-seropositive. Each CDR3 is given with its conserved first and last residue. A D gene is named only where the DNA matches it firmly. Clone size appears in some rows only: once, few, many, or a class for an expanded clone.

.	TRBV11-3	.	TRBJ2-7	13	TGTGCCAGCAGCTTACGAGGGACCTACGAGCAGTACTTC	CASSLRGTYEQYF
.	TRBV7-9	.	TRBJ1-2	14	TGTGCCAGCAGCTTAGCGATGTTTGGCAATGGCTACACCTTC	CASSLAMFGNGYTF
.	TRBV6-5	.	TRBJ1-2	11	TGTGCCAGCGCGACAAACTATGGCTACACCTTC	CASATNYGYTF
.	TRBV9	.	TRBJ2-5	13	TGTGCCAGCAGCGGGGGGGGCCGGGAGACCCAGTACTTC	CASSGGGRETQYF
TRBD1	TRBV9	.	TRBJ1-6	15	TGTGCCAGCAGTGACCGGGACAGCTATAATTCACCCCTCCACTTT	CASSDRDSYNSPLHF
.	TRBV7-3	.	TRBJ2-3	15	TGTGCCAGCAGCCCGAGCGATTCTAGTATCGGTACGCAGTATTTT	CASSPSDSSIGTQYF
TRBD1	TRBV18	.	TRBJ1-2	14	TGTGCCAGCTTACAAGCGCAGGGGGCTGGTGGCTACACCTTC	CASLQAQGAGGYTF
.	TRBV27	.	TRBJ1-1	16	TGTGCCAGCAGCCACCTTTCGGCGGAAACTAGCACTGAAGCTTTCTTT	CASSHLSAETSTEAFF
TRBD1	TRBV4-1	.	TRBJ1-4	14	TGCGCCAGCAGCCGAGGGGGCGGAATTGAAAAACTGTTTTTT	CASSRGGGIEKLFF
.	TRBV9	.	TRBJ2-7	15	TGTGCCAGCAGCGTAGGAGCAGGGCCGGCCTACGAGCAGTACTTC	CASSVGAGPAYEQYF
.	TRBV7-6	once	TRBJ1-5	13	TGTGCCAGCAGCTTAGCGTCTAGGGGGCCCCAGCATTTT	CASSLASRGPQHF
.	TRBV5-1	.	TRBJ1-1	14	TGCGCCAGCAGCTTGACAGGGTGGGGCACTGAAGCTTTCTTT	CASSLTGWGTEAFF
.	TRBV7-2	.	TRBJ1-2	13	TGTGCCAGCAGCTTAAGTTTCCGGAGGAGCTACACCTTC	CASSLSFRRSYTF
.	TRBV6-1	few	TRBJ1-2	10	TGTGCCACGTCCTTCGGTGGCTACACCTTC	CATSFGGYTF
TRBD2	TRBV7-2	.	TRBJ2-2	16	TGTGCCAGCAGCTCTTGGACTAGCGGGAACACCGGGGAGCTGTTTTTT	CASSSWTSGNTGELFF
.	TRBV30	.	TRBJ2-5	14	TGTGCCTGGAGTGTCTCTCAACATCAAGAGACCCAGTACTTC	CAWSVSQHQETQYF
.	TRBV5-1	.	TRBJ1-1	13	TGCGCCACAAAGACAGATGTTTTCACTGAAGCTTTCTTT	CATKTDVFTEAFF
TRBD1	TRBV9	.	TRBJ1-4	16	TGTGCCAGCAGCTCTGGACAGGGTTTGAGGAATGAAAAACTGTTTTTT	CASSSGQGLRNEKLFF
TRBD1	TRBV10-3	.	TRBJ1-2	13	TGTGCCATCAGTTTGGGACAGGTCTATGGCTACACCTTC	CAISLGQVYGYTF
.	TRBV7-3	.	TRBJ2-5	15	TGTGCCAGCAGCCCCGGAGCTACCGGTGGGGAGACCCAGTACTTC	CASSPGATGGETQYF
TRBD2	TRBV6-1	.	TRBJ2-5	16	TGTGCCAGCAGTGAAATAGCGGGGGGCTTCCAAGAGACCCAGTACTTC	CASSEIAGGFQETQYF
.	TRBV19	.	TRBJ2-2	15	TGTGCCAGTAGTATAAACAGGGCTGTCGCCGGGGAGCTGTTTTTT	CASSINRAVAGELFF
TRBD1	TRBV4-1	.	TRBJ2-7	13	TGCGCCAGCAGCCCGAGACAGGGATCCGAGCAGTACTTC	CASSPRQGSEQYF
TRBD2	TRBV27	.	TRBJ2-5	15	TGTGCCAGCAGCGGGACTAGCGGGGGCCTGACGGCCCAGTACTTC	CASSGTSGGLTAQYF
.	TRBV14	.	TRBJ2-4	14	TGTGCCAGCAGCCAATTCCGAGATCAAAACATTCAGTACTTC	CASSQFRDQNIQYF
.	TRBV7-9	.	TRBJ2-7	15	TGTGCCAGCAGCTTTAGTTCATGGAGGGTAGTCGAGCAGTACTTC	CASSFSSWRVVEQYF
.	TRBV7-8	.	TRBJ2-5	15	TGTGCCAGCAGCCCACGTCCTTGGACAGAAGAGACCCAGTACTTC	CASSPRPWTEETQYF
.	TRBV28	.	TRBJ1-5	14	TGTGCCAGCAGTCCGACATCAAGGGGTCGGCCCCAGCATTTT	CASSPTSRGRPQHF
TRBD1	TRBV4-1	.	TRBJ2-7	15	TGCGCCAGCAGCCACCTAAGGGACAGGGGCCACGAGCAGTACTTC	CASSHLRDRGHEQYF
.	TRBV25-1	.	TRBJ1-5	15	TGTGCCAGCAGTGAATCACGGGGAACCAATCAGCCCCAGCATTTT	CASSESRGTNQPQHF
.	TRBV11-3	.	TRBJ2-1	15	TGTGCCAGCAGCTTACCGGGGTCTTCCTACAATGAGCAGTTCTTC	CASSLPGSSYNEQFF
.	TRBV2	.	TRBJ2-5	13	TGTGCCAGCAGTGATCAGTCCCCAGAGACCCAGTACTTC	CASSDQSPETQYF
TRBD1	TRBV27	once	TRBJ2-5	16	TGTGCCAGCAGTTCTTTAGTGGGGACAGTGAAAGAGACCCAGTACTTC	CASSSLVGTVKETQYF
.	TRBV5-1	.	TRBJ1-1	13	TGCGCCAGCAGCGTACAGGGTGAGACTGAAGCTTTCTTT	CASSVQGETEAFF
.	TRBV5-4	few	TRBJ1-2	14	TGTGCCAGCAGCCCTCCTGAGGGCCGGTATGGCTACACCTTC	CASSPPEGRYGYTF
.	TRBV11-1	.	TRBJ2-7	14	TGTGCCAGCAGCTTAGCCCCAGGGACCTACGAGCAGTACTTC	CASSLAPGTYEQYF
.	TRBV13	.	TRBJ2-7	13	TGTGCCAGCAGCTTGGGGCCCTCCTACGAGCAGTACTTC	CASSLGPSYEQYF
.	TRBV5-5	few	TRBJ1-2	13	TGTGCCAGCAGCTACGAGGCGGAACGAGGCTACACCTTC	CASSYEAERGYTF
.	TRBV2	.	TRBJ1-1	13	TGTGCCAGCAGTGAACAGGGGAACACTGAAGCTTTCTTT	CASSEQGNTEAFF
TRBD2	TRBV6-5	.	TRBJ2-5	15	TGTGCCACCACACCGCGGGGGGGGGCCTGGGAGACCCAGTACTTC	CATTPRGGAWETQYF
.	TRBV5-5	.	TRBJ2-1	16	TGTGCCAGCAGCTTGGCCGGAGGGGGAGGGGGGCATGAGCAGTTCTTC	CASSLAGGGGGHEQFF
.	TRBV10-2	.	TRBJ2-1	12	TGCGCCAGCAGGGACACTTACAATGAGCAGTTCTTC	CASRDTYNEQFF
.	TRBV5-1	.	TRBJ1-2	15	TGCGCCAGCAGCTTGGATTACGGACTTAACTATGGCTACACCTTC	CASSLDYGLNYGYTF
TRBD2	TRBV7-6	.	TRBJ2-2	17	TGTGCCAGCAGCTTAGCGGCCGGGGGGGCTGTCACCGGGGAGCTGTTTTTT	CASSLAAGGAVTGELFF
TRBD1	TRBV6-6	.	TRBJ1-1	14	TGTGCCAGCAATAACAGGGGGTTAACGACTGAAGCTTTCTTT	CASNNRGLTTEAFF
TRBD1	TRBV6-5	.	TRBJ1-1	14	TGTGCCAGCAGTACCCAGGGGGCGCGCACTGAAGCTTTCTTT	CASSTQGARTEAFF
.	TRBV18	.	TRBJ2-7	13	TGTGCCAGCTCACGGGACAACTCCTACGAGCAGTACTTC	CASSRDNSYEQYF
.	TRBV5-1	few	TRBJ2-7	12	TGCGCCAGCAGCTCCCGAACGGAGGAGCAGTACTTC	CASSSRTEEQYF
TRBD1	TRBV6-1	.	TRBJ1-5	15	TGTGCCAGCAGTCCGACAGGGGCGCTCCTCGAGCCCCAGCATTTT	CASSPTGALLEPQHF
.	TRBV19	.	TRBJ1-5	14	TGTGCCAGTAGTTTCAGGGATATGAGGCAGCCCCAGCATTTT	CASSFRDMRQPQHF
TRBD2	TRBV5-1	.	TRBJ2-1	16	TGCGCCAGCAGCTCGACCGTAGCGGGGGGCTACAATGAGCAGTTCTTC	CASSSTVAGGYNEQFF
TRBD2	TRBV6-1	.	TRBJ2-1	15	TGTGCCAGCAGGCTAGCGGGGGGTTTTAACAATGAGCAGTTCTTC	CASRLAGGFNNEQFF